The rows below give T cell receptor beta chains drawn from one sample of a study of regulatory T cells. Profiled with immunoSEQ multiplex PCR; TCRdb holds only in-frame clones, not every one. The sample yields around 10,000 clones, under 90% seen once. The sequenced sample consisted of CD8+ T cells sorted from blood. Every receptor here comes from a person between 18 and 35 years old with CD3G deficiency. The CDR3 runs from the conserved cysteine through the conserved F or W. D genes are given only for firm matches. Size values are once, few and many counts, or a class for expanded clones, and some rows have none.

v_gene: TRBV7-9
abundance: -
d_gene: TRBD2
j_gene: TRBJ2-3
CDR3nt: TGTGCCAGCAGCGATATGACTAGCGGGCTAACAGATACGCAGTATTTT
CDR3aa: CASSDMTSGLTDTQYF

v_gene: TRBV5-1
abundance: -
d_gene: TRBD1
j_gene: TRBJ2-6
CDR3nt: TGCGCCAGCAGCTTGTGGGGGACAGGAGATTCTGGGGCCAACGTCCTGACTTTC
CDR3aa: CASSLWGTGDSGANVLTF

v_gene: TRBV6-5
abundance: once
d_gene: TRBD1
j_gene: TRBJ2-7
CDR3nt: TGTGCCAGCAGTGATGGACAGGGCTACGAGCAGTACTTC
CDR3aa: CASSDGQGYEQYF

v_gene: TRBV20-1
abundance: -
d_gene: -
j_gene: TRBJ2-1
CDR3nt: TGCAGTGCTGAACAGGGCAATGAGCAGTTCTTC
CDR3aa: CSAEQGNEQFF

v_gene: TRBV7-8
abundance: -
d_gene: TRBD1
j_gene: TRBJ2-7
CDR3nt: TGTGCCAGCAGCTCGATGGACAGGGGTGAGCAGTACTTC
CDR3aa: CASSSMDRGEQYF

v_gene: TRBV28
abundance: few
d_gene: -
j_gene: TRBJ2-7
CDR3nt: TGTGCCAGCAGTTTTTGGGGAAGCGAGCAGTACTTC
CDR3aa: CASSFWGSEQYF

v_gene: TRBV28
abundance: -
d_gene: -
j_gene: TRBJ2-3
CDR3nt: TGTGCCAGCAACCACCGGGTGACCCCGAGCGCAGATACGCAGTATTTT
CDR3aa: CASNHRVTPSADTQYF

v_gene: TRBV27
abundance: -
d_gene: -
j_gene: TRBJ2-2
CDR3nt: TGTGCCAGCGGGCGCATAAACACCGGGGAGCTGTTTTTT
CDR3aa: CASGRINTGELFF

v_gene: TRBV4-1
abundance: -
d_gene: TRBD1
j_gene: TRBJ1-4
CDR3nt: TGCGCCAGCAGCCTGGACAGGGGATTAGGTGAAAAACTGTTTTTT
CDR3aa: CASSLDRGLGEKLFF

v_gene: TRBV28
abundance: -
d_gene: TRBD1
j_gene: TRBJ1-5
CDR3nt: TGTGCCAGCAGTCCTCCTGGGGACAGGGACCCCCAGCATTTT
CDR3aa: CASSPPGDRDPQHF

v_gene: TRBV7-9
abundance: -
d_gene: -
j_gene: TRBJ2-2
CDR3nt: TGTGCCAGCCAACCCGATTCGGACACCGGGGAGCTGTTTTTT
CDR3aa: CASQPDSDTGELFF

v_gene: TRBV6-1
abundance: -
d_gene: -
j_gene: TRBJ2-6
CDR3nt: TGTGCCTCCTTTGGACATTTCAACGTCCTGACTTTC
CDR3aa: CASFGHFNVLTF

v_gene: TRBV6-1
abundance: -
d_gene: TRBD1
j_gene: TRBJ1-2
CDR3nt: TGTGCCAGCAAGCTTCCCGGGACAGGGATCGGCTACACCTTC
CDR3aa: CASKLPGTGIGYTF

v_gene: TRBV6-1
abundance: -
d_gene: -
j_gene: TRBJ2-1
CDR3nt: TGTGCCAGCAGTTTAGCGTCCTACAATGAGCAGTTCTTC
CDR3aa: CASSLASYNEQFF

v_gene: TRBV6-1
abundance: -
d_gene: -
j_gene: TRBJ1-4
CDR3nt: TGTGCCAGCGTAGGGGATACTAATGAAAAACTGTTTTTT
CDR3aa: CASVGDTNEKLFF

v_gene: TRBV6-6
abundance: -
d_gene: -
j_gene: TRBJ2-1
CDR3nt: TGTGCCAGCAGTTATGGGACGGAGTACAATGAGCAGTTCTTC
CDR3aa: CASSYGTEYNEQFF

v_gene: TRBV12-2
abundance: -
d_gene: -
j_gene: TRBJ2-7
CDR3nt: TGTGCAAGTCGGGGAGAGCAGTACTTC
CDR3aa: CASRGEQYF

v_gene: TRBV19
abundance: -
d_gene: -
j_gene: TRBJ2-6
CDR3nt: TGTGCCAGTAGTATTGGGGGCACAAACACTGGGGCCAACGTCCTGACTTTC
CDR3aa: CASSIGGTNTGANVLTF

v_gene: TRBV28
abundance: -
d_gene: -
j_gene: TRBJ2-2
CDR3nt: TGTGCCAGCAGCTTAGACGGGGAGCTGTTTTTT
CDR3aa: CASSLDGELFF

v_gene: TRBV9
abundance: -
d_gene: TRBD2
j_gene: TRBJ2-5
CDR3nt: TGTGCCAGCAGCGTATCGGGTAGCGGGAAAGAGACCCAGTACTTC
CDR3aa: CASSVSGSGKETQYF

v_gene: TRBV18
abundance: few
d_gene: -
j_gene: TRBJ2-7
CDR3nt: TGTGCCAGCTCACCACGGGACTCGGACTACGAGCAGTACTTC
CDR3aa: CASSPRDSDYEQYF

v_gene: TRBV11-3
abundance: -
d_gene: TRBD1
j_gene: TRBJ2-1
CDR3nt: TGTGCCAGCAGCTCCCGACAGGGTAGCAATGAGCAGTTCTTC
CDR3aa: CASSSRQGSNEQFF

v_gene: TRBV28
abundance: -
d_gene: TRBD2
j_gene: TRBJ2-4
CDR3nt: TGTGCCAGCAGGGGGACTAGCGGGGTAAACATTCAGTACTTC
CDR3aa: CASRGTSGVNIQYF

v_gene: TRBV7-9
abundance: -
d_gene: -
j_gene: TRBJ2-7
CDR3nt: TGTGCCAGCAGCTTAGAAAGTAGGGGCGAGCAGTACTTC
CDR3aa: CASSLESRGEQYF

v_gene: TRBV6-1
abundance: -
d_gene: TRBD1
j_gene: TRBJ1-2
CDR3nt: TGTGCCAGCAGTTTGGGACAGTTATATGGCTACACCTTC
CDR3aa: CASSLGQLYGYTF

v_gene: TRBV6-1
abundance: -
d_gene: -
j_gene: TRBJ1-2
CDR3nt: TGTGCCAGCGGAAGACACAGGGAACGGGTTGGCTACACCTTC
CDR3aa: CASGRHRERVGYTF

v_gene: TRBV6-6
abundance: -
d_gene: -
j_gene: TRBJ1-6
CDR3nt: TGTGCCAGCAGCCCCGCCCGGGCGGGTAATTCACCCCTCCACTTT
CDR3aa: CASSPARAGNSPLHF

v_gene: TRBV2
abundance: -
d_gene: -
j_gene: TRBJ2-7
CDR3nt: TGTGCCAGCAGCCGGACCGGGTCCTACGAGCAGTACTTC
CDR3aa: CASSRTGSYEQYF